Listed here are 2 T cell receptor beta chains from one sample, sequenced in a study of blood T cell repertoires in COVID-19. Sequencing used immunoSEQ multiplex PCR; TCRdb keeps in-frame clones, though not all of them. The sample lists roughly 350,000 clones; 85% were seen once. The specimen was peripheral blood. The source of these receptors is a young woman with acute or convalescent COVID-19.

This chain joins TRBV5-4 and TRBJ2-1; the match to TRBD2 covers 8 bases. V shed 4 bases, J shed 3 bases, and the junction held 6 bases outside the gene matches. The CDR3 is 15 residues long. Germline CDR1 is SGHNT and CDR2 is YYREEE (reference sequence). CDR3 amino acids: CASSPAAGDYNEQFF. DNA of the CDR3: TGTGCCAGCAGCCCCGCAGCGGGGGACTACAATGAGCAGTTCTTC.

The V gene is TRBV9, the J gene TRBJ2-2; D is uncertain. This CDR3 is 14 amino acids long. Between the trimmed V and J ends, which lost 4 bases and 4 bases, there was a span of 11 bases. Per the germline V gene, CDR1 is SGDLS and CDR2 is YYNGEE. The CDR3 DNA reads as TGTGCCAGCAGCCCTACGGAGACCACCGGGGAGCTGTTTTTT. Protein: CASSPTETTGELFF.